This TCR beta chain derives from a study of T cells in Graves' hyperthyroidism and ophthalmopathy. The study excluded patients with uncontrolled infection, other autoimmune disease, pregnancy or lactation. The CDR3 totals 15 residues. The germline V gene encodes CDR1 LNHDA and CDR2 SQIVND (reference sequence). Trimming stripped 6 bases from V and 2 bases from J, with 13 bases between. The study's findings and limits: Model-based prediction identified ophthalmopathy a median around 6.5 months prior to its onset. Ophthalmopathy cases were set apart from stable hyperthyroidism by a 13 V-J model.

Regions amplified from RNA transcripts were the TCR beta CDR3 regions. The TCR CDR3 was amplified in a first-round RT-PCR using the HTBI primer set. Each CDR3 protein is one row after TCRdb ran MiXCR on the multiplex PCR reads. There are around 620,000 distinct CDR3 sequences in the sample; under 60% occur only once, and roughly 19% lies in the top ten. A note on this clonotype: Antigen unknown.

Sequenced input: peripheral blood or thyroid tissue (not recorded which). The V and J genes are TRBV19 and TRBJ2-2; weak D call: TRBD2 (5 bases). This TCR derives from an adult woman with Graves' disease, either hyperthyroidism or ophthalmopathy (not recorded which). The chain's CDR3 is CASRRKRINTGELFF. The CDR3 nucleotides read TGTGCCAGTAGGCGAAAGCGGATTAACACCGGGGAGCTGTTTTTT. The entire variable domain, with the rest obtained from reference TRBV19 and TRBJ2-2, is as follows: DGGITQSPKYLFRKEGQNVTLSCEQNLNHDAMYWYRQDPGQGLRLIYYSQIVNDFQKGDIAEGYSVSREKKESFPLTVTSAQKNPTAFYLCASRRKRINTGELFFGEGSRLTVL.